Only a few counts were recorded for the clone carrying this TCR beta chain. Its antigen remains unknown. The data originate from a study of identical twins. Study-level points and caveats: Alpha sequences out of frame and shared by twins had excess low generation probability. Twins' surplus sharing was weaker for beta out-of-frame sequences. Out-of-frame TCR alpha sharing observed in monozygotic twins exceeded model estimates.

Template switching (which added a universal primer site) was used, and cDNA carried unique molecular identifiers. TCRdb re-called the 5' RACE reads through MiXCR, storing one row per CDR3 protein. The sample consists of 450,000 to 650,000 distinct CDR3 sequences, just under 10% of them appearing once. The V end lost 0 bases, the J end lost 12 bases, and 11 bases lay between the germline ends. The CDR3 length is 12 residues. Per the germline V gene, CDR1 is PRHDT and CDR2 is FYEKMQ (reference sequence). This sample was also put to use in a study of yellow fever vaccine responses in identical twins.

The rearrangement uses TRBV13 and TRBJ2-5, with a weak D call TRBD2 (5 bases). The source material was PBMCs. The clonotype originates from a woman aged 18-29 years in good health. The CDR3 DNA follows: TGTGCCAGCAGCTTAGGCGAGGGCGTAGAGTACTTC. Protein: CASSLGEGVEYF.